This T cell receptor beta chain was found in a study of Graves' ophthalmopathy and Graves' hyperthyroidism. Overall study results and limits: Discriminating ophthalmopathy from stable hyperthyroidism, a 13-signature model attained a sensitivity of about 90% and a specificity of about 81%.

RNA transcripts were the template, and TCR beta CDR3 regions were amplified from them. HTBI primers were employed in first-round RT-PCR, then a second-round multiplex PCR followed. TCRdb reanalysed the multiplex PCR reads using MiXCR and keeps one entry per CDR3 protein. The sample lists under 350,000 distinct CDR3 sequences, 15% to 20% seen once, with about 12% in the top ten. V dropped 9 bases and J dropped 1 base, with 9 bases sitting between them. Germline CDR1 and CDR2: LNHDA and SQIVND (reference sequence). The CDR3 is 12 residues long. This clonotype was observed many times. What it binds is not known.

V usage is TRBV19 and J usage is TRBJ1-2; no reliable D call. What was sequenced was peripheral blood. This sequence was found in an adult man with Graves' ophthalmopathy. The CDR3 region is CASEADNYGYTF. In DNA form, the CDR3 reads TGTGCCAGCGAGGCAGATAACTATGGCTACACCTTC.